This TCR beta chain came from a study of blood T cells in healthy people across ages. Alongside a J-beta primer mix, a sample-barcoded 5' primer served in a second PCR lasting about 7 to 11 cycles. Each of the cDNA molecules was tagged by a template-switch adaptor with 12 random nucleotides. CDR3-containing paired-end reads numbered at least 2.5 million in each sample. TCRdb re-analysed the 5' RACE reads in MiXCR, keeping a single row per CDR3 protein. The sample has around 1,000,000 distinct CDR3 sequences, 20% to 25% seen once; the top ten hold 0.65% to 0.75%. A word on this clonotype: A much larger clone differs by one base, so this may be a read error.

This sample was also put to use in a study of T cells of mothers and their children.

Sequencing input: blood. The TCR sequence derives from a girl aged 2 to 9 in good health.

CDR3 loop: CASSFFEETQYF. The CDR3 DNA reads as TGTGCCAGCAGCTTCTTCGAAGAGACCCAGTACTTC. The V gene is TRBV7-2, the J gene TRBJ2-5, with unresolved D. Trimming shortened V by 3 bases and J by 3 bases, and 5 bases separated the two germline ends. The CDR3 spans 12 residues. The germline CDR1 and CDR2 sequences are SGHTA and FQGNSA.